This T cell receptor beta chain was observed in a study of tissue T cells after allogeneic stem cell transplantation. Study context: Samples with visible lymphocytes on H&E were prioritized for sequencing.

In regard to this clone: Its antigen is still unknown.

Non-transplant comparator patients with other cancers had at least five gastrointestinal samples and no known gastrointestinal disease. Trimming left V 0 bases short and J 5 bases short, with 17 bases between. The CDR3 covers 16 residues. Per germline, CDR1 MNHEY and CDR2 SMNVEV (reference sequence). Survey-depth TCRbeta CDR3 sequencing reported V/J genes and productive frequencies. Here immunoSEQ multiplex PCR was the method, and the copy in TCRdb shows in-frame clones only, minus some. The sample lists 1,500 to 2,000 clones; roughly 68% were seen once. Findings and caveats of the study: Some tissue clones might be persisting host cells; their alloreactivity or antigen specificity was not determined.

The genes are TRBV27 and TRBJ2-7; D possibly corresponds to TRBD2 (5 bases). The input for sequencing was tissue from the stomach, taken at autopsy. The sequence derives from a female donor at least 60 years old with lung cancer. The CDR3: CASSLSSLAPHDEQYF. As DNA, the CDR3 is TGTGCCAGCAGTTTATCTAGTCTAGCCCCTCATGACGAGCAGTACTTC.